The present T cell receptor beta chain was sequenced within a study of T cell responses to AZD1222 COVID-19 vaccine. Broader study findings: Increases in Spike-specific TCR breadth and depth were seen after two AZD1222 doses. A mostly white British donor set with more females was recruited, and clonal diversity was possibly underestimated.

Only in-frame clones appear in the TCRdb table, and some are missing; sequencing was by immunoSEQ multiplex PCR. The profile covers about 120,000 clones, with about 88% appearing a single time and 2.5% to 3.5% taken by the ten largest. With respect to this clone: Its antigen is as yet unknown.

The germline CDR1 and CDR2 sequences are SEHNR and FQNEAQ (reference sequence). Trimming shortened V by 5 bases and J by 8 bases, and 9 bases separated the two germline ends. The CDR3 runs 12 residues. The receptor was isolated from an adult who received the AZD1222 COVID-19 vaccine. The rearrangement links TRBV7-9 to TRBJ2-2; D not resolved. This material consisted of peripheral blood, taken 28 days after the second AZD1222 dose. This CDR3 is CASSPEAGELFF. CDR3 nucleotide sequence: TGTGCCAGCAGCCCCGAAGCTGGGGAGCTGTTTTTT.